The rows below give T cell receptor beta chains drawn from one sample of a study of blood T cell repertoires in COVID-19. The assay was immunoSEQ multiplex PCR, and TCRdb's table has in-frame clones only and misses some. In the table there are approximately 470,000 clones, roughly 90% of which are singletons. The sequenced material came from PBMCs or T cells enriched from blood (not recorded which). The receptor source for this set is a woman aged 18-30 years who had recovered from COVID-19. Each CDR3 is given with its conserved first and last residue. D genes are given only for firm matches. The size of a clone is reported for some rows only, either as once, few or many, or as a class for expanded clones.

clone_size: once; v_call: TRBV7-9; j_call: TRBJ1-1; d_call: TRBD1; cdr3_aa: CASSGQGQSLAFF; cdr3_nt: TGTGCCAGCAGCGGCCAGGGACAGTCCCTAGCTTTCTTT
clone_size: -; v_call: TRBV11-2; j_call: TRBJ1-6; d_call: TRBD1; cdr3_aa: CASSLRGLPNSPLHF; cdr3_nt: TGTGCCAGCAGCCTCAGGGGGCTCCCCAATTCACCCCTCCACTTT
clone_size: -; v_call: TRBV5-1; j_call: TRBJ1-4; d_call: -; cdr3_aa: CASSAADESDEKLFF; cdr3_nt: TGCGCCAGCAGCGCAGCGGACGAAAGCGATGAAAAACTGTTTTTT
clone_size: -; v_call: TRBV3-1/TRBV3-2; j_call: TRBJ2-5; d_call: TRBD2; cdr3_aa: CASSQDWASGKETQYF; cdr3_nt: TGTGCCAGCAGCCAAGATTGGGCTAGCGGAAAAGAGACCCAGTACTTC
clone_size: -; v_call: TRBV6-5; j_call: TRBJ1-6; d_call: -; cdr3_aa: CASSLLPNSPLHF; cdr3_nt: TGTGCCAGCAGCCTATTGCCAAATTCACCCCTCCACTTT
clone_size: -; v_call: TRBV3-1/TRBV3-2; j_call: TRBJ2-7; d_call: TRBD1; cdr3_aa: CASSPLRQGTYEQYF; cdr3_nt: TGTGCCAGCAGCCCACTACGACAGGGAACCTACGAGCAGTACTTC
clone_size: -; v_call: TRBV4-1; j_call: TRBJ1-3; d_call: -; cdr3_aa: CASSDEGSSGNTIYF; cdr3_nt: TGCGCCAGCAGCGACGAAGGGAGCTCTGGAAACACCATATATTTT
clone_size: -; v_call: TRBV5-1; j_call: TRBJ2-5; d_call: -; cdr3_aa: CASSFFGAVGETQYF; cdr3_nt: TGCGCCAGCAGCTTTTTTGGGGCAGTAGGAGAGACCCAGTACTTC
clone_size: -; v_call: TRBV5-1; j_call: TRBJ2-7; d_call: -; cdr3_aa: CASSLNRWSSYEQYF; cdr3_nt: TGCGCCAGCAGCTTGAACCGATGGAGCTCCTACGAGCAGTACTTC
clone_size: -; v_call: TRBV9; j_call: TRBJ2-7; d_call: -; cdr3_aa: CASSADISSYEQYF; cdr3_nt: TGTGCCAGCAGCGCGGACATTTCATCCTACGAGCAGTACTTC
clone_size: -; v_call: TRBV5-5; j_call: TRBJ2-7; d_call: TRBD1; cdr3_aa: CASSRGTGGLYEQYF; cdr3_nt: TGTGCCAGCAGCCGGGGGACAGGGGGTTTGTACGAGCAGTACTTC
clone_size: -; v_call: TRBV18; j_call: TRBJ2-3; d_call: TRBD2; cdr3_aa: CASSPFLSGGRMGTDTQYF; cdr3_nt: TGTGCCAGCTCACCTTTTCTTAGCGGGGGGCGTATGGGCACAGATACGCAGTATTTT
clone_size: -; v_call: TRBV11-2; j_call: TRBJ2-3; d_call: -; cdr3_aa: CASRSGLPTDTQYF; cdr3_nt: TGTGCCAGCAGAAGTGGACTGCCCACAGATACGCAGTATTTT
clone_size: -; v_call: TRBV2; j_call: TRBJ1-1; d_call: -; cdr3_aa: CASSATGGFIGAFF; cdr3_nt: TGTGCCAGCAGTGCAACTGGGGGGTTTATTGGGGCTTTCTTT
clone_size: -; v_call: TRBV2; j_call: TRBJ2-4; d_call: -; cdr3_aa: CASKRGHSTSSVKNIQYF; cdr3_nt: TGTGCCAGCAAACGGGGACACTCAACCTCATCGGTCAAAAACATTCAGTACTTC
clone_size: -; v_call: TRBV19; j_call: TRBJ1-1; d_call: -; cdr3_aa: CASSVRGGLNTEAFF; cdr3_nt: TGTGCCAGTAGTGTACGTGGGGGGTTGAACACTGAAGCTTTCTTT
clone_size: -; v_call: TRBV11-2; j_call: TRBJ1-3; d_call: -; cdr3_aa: CASSQAGDTIYF; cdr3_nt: TGTGCCAGCAGTCAAGCCGGGGACACCATATATTTT
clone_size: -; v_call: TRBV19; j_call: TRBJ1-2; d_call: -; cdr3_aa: CASSSQGNYGYTF; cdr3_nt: TGTGCCAGTAGTTCACAGGGCAACTATGGCTACACCTTC
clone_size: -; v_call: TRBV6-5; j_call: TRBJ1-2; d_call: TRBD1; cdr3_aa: CASSQGQNNYGYTF; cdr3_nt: TGTGCCAGCAGTCAGGGACAGAATAACTATGGCTACACCTTC
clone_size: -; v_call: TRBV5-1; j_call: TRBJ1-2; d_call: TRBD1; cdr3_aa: CASSLEGQGGGYTF; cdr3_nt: TGCGCCAGCAGCCTGGAGGGACAGGGTGGTGGCTACACCTTC
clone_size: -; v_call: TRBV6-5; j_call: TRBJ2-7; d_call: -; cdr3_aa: CASSYGNGAYEQYF; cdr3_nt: TGTGCCAGCAGTTACGGAAACGGAGCCTACGAGCAGTACTTC
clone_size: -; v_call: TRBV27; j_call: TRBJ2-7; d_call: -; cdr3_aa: CASSLSSHSSYEQYF; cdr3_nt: TGTGCCAGCAGTTTGTCTTCCCATAGCTCCTACGAGCAGTACTTC
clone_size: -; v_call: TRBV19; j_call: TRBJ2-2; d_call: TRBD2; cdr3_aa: CASSIDRGGDPTGELFF; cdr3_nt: TGTGCCAGTAGTATAGATCGTGGGGGGGACCCCACCGGGGAGCTGTTTTTT
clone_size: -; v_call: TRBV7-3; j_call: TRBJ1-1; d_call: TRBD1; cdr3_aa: CASSLTQGAPTEAFF; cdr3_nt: TGTGCCAGCAGCTTAACCCAGGGGGCGCCTACTGAAGCTTTCTTT
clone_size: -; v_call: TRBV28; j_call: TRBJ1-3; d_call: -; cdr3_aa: CASSPGGGRYGNTIYF; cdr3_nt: TGTGCCAGCAGCCCCGGGGGGGGGAGATACGGAAACACCATATATTTT
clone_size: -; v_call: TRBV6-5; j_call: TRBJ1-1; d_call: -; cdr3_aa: CASIPSPNTEAFF; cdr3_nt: TGTGCCAGCATCCCCTCTCCGAACACTGAAGCTTTCTTT
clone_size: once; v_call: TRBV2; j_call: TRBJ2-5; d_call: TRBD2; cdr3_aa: CASSRGGQETQYF; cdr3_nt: TGTGCCAGCAGTCGGGGGGGTCAGGAGACCCAGTACTTC
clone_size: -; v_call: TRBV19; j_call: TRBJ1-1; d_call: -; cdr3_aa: CASTKAPPRTEAFF; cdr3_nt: TGTGCCAGTACAAAAGCCCCCCCGAGGACTGAAGCTTTCTTT
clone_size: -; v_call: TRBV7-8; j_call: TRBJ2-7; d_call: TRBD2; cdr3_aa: CASSNSGGSSYEQYF; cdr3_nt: TGTGCCAGCAGCAACAGCGGGGGCAGCTCCTACGAGCAGTACTTC
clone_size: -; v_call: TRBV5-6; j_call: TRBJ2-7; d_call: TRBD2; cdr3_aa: CASSPGLAGAIRYEQYF; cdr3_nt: TGTGCCAGCAGCCCCGGACTAGCGGGGGCCATTCGCTACGAGCAGTACTTC
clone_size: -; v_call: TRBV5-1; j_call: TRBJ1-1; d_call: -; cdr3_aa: CASHFPGQNTEAFF; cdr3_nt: TGCGCCAGCCACTTTCCCGGACAGAACACTGAAGCTTTCTTT
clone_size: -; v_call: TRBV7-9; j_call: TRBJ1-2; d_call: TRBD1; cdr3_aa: CASSLDRNLGGYTF; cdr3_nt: TGTGCCAGCAGCCTGGACAGGAACCTGGGGGGCTACACCTTC
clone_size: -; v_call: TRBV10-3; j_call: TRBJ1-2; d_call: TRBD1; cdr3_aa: CAINEDRGHGYTF; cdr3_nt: TGTGCCATCAACGAGGACAGGGGGCATGGCTACACCTTC
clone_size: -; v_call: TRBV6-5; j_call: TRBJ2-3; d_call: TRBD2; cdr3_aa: CARGRGLRDTQYF; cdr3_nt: TGTGCCAGGGGGCGGGGGTTGAGGGATACGCAGTATTTT
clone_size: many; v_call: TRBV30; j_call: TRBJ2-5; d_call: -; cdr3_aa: CAWRLPPQETQYF; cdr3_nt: TGTGCCTGGAGACTCCCACCCCAAGAGACCCAGTACTTC
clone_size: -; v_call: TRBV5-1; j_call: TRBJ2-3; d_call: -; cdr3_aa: CASSLRTAGTDTQYF; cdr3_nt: TGCGCCAGCAGCCTGCGGACAGCCGGCACAGATACGCAGTATTTT
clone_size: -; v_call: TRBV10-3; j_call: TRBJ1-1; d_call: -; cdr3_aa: CATLPTEMNTEAFF; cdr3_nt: TGTGCCACCCTACCGACAGAGATGAACACTGAAGCTTTCTTT
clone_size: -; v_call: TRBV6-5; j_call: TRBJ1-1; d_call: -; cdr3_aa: CASSYGGAGEAFF; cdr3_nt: TGTGCCAGCAGTTACGGAGGGGCCGGTGAAGCTTTCTTT
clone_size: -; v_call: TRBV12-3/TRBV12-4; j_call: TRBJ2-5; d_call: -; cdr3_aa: CASSWGELETQYF; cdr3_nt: TGTGCCAGCAGTTGGGGGGAGTTGGAGACCCAGTACTTC
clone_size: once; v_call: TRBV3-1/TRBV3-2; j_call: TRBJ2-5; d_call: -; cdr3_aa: CASSQDRTDQETQYF; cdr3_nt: TGTGCCAGCAGCCAAGATAGGACAGACCAAGAGACCCAGTACTTC
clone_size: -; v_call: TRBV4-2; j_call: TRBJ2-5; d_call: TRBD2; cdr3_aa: CASSQEGASGGGQETQYF; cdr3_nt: TGTGCCAGCAGCCAAGAAGGAGCTAGCGGGGGGGGTCAAGAGACCCAGTACTTC
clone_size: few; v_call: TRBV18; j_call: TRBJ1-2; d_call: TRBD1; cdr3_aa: CASSPTSGTGNNYGYTF; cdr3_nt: TGTGCCAGCTCACCGACATCCGGGACAGGGAATAACTATGGCTACACCTTC
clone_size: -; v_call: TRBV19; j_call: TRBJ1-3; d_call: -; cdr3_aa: CASRTPRDTSGNTIYF; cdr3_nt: TGTGCCAGTAGGACTCCCCGGGACACCTCTGGAAACACCATATATTTT
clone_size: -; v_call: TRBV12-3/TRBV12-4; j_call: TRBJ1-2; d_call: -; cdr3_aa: CASSWRSGDGYTF; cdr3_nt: TGTGCCAGCAGTTGGAGGTCTGGGGATGGCTACACCTTC
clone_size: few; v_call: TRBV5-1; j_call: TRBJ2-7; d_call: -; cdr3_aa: CASSLGPGNSYEQYF; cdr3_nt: TGCGCCAGCAGCTTAGGACCAGGGAACTCCTACGAGCAGTACTTC
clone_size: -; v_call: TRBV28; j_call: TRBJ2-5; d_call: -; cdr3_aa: CASSLFRERQETQYF; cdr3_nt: TGTGCCAGCAGTTTATTCAGGGAAAGGCAAGAGACCCAGTACTTC
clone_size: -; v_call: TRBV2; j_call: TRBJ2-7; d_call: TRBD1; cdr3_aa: CASSISRDSEQYF; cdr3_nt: TGTGCCAGCAGCATTTCCCGGGACAGTGAGCAGTACTTC
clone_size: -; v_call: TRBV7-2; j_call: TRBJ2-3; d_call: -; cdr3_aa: CASSLERTDTQYF; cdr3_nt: TGTGCCAGCAGCTTAGAGCGCACAGATACGCAGTATTTT
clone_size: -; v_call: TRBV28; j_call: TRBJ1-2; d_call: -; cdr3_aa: CASSLGGWGYTF; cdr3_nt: TGTGCCAGCAGTTTAGGTGGCTGGGGCTACACCTTC
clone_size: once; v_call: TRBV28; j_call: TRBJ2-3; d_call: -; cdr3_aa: CASSLTEGTDTQYF; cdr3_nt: TGTGCCAGCAGTTTGACAGAGGGCACAGATACGCAGTATTTT
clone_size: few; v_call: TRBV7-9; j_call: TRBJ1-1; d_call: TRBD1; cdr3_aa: CASSQEGTAQEAFF; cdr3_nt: TGTGCCAGCAGCCAAGAAGGGACAGCCCAAGAAGCTTTCTTT
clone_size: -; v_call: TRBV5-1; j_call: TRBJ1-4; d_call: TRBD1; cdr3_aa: CASSPGQGAYEKLFF; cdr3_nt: TGCGCCAGCAGCCCCGGACAGGGAGCGTATGAAAAACTGTTTTTT
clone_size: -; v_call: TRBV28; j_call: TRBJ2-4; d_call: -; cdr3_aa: CASSLRTVAKNIQYF; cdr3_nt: TGTGCCAGCAGTCTAAGGACAGTAGCCAAAAACATTCAGTACTTC
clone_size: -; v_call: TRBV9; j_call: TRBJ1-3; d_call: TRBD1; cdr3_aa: CASGNADQGDDTIYF; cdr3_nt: TGTGCCAGCGGTAATGCGGACCAGGGGGATGACACCATATATTTT
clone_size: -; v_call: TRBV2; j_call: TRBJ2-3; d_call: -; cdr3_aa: CASSDGTGGTDTQYF; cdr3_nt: TGTGCCAGCAGTGACGGAACAGGAGGCACAGATACGCAGTATTTT
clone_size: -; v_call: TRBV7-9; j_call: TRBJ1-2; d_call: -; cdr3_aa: CASSLVGRTNYGYTF; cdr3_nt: TGTGCCAGCAGCTTGGTGGGCAGGACTAACTATGGCTACACCTTC
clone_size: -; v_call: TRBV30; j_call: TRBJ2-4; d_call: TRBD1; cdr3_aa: CAWSVPLTGLAKNIQYF; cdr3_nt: TGTGCCTGGAGTGTACCCTTGACAGGGCTGGCCAAAAACATTCAGTACTTC
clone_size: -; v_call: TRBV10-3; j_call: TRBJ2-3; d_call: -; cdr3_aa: CATGLALTDTQYF; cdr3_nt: TGTGCCACGGGACTGGCACTAACAGATACGCAGTATTTT
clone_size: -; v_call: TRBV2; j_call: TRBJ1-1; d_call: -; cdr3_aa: CASSSKWAGGAFF; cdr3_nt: TGTGCCAGCAGTTCCAAATGGGCCGGAGGGGCTTTCTTT